What follows are 32 T cell receptor beta chains derived from one specimen sequenced in a study of OX40 agonist ivuxolimab in advanced cancers. Repertoires were generated with immunoSEQ multiplex PCR, while TCRdb's copy carries only in-frame clones and drops some. The sample includes tens of thousands of clones, approximately 90% of them seen just once. The source material was CD4+ or CD8+ T cells sorted from blood, sampled in a trial of the OX40 agonist ivuxolimab. The receptors shown here come from an adult with an advanced solid tumor such as melanoma, head and neck, liver or kidney cancer.

This chain links TRBV5-6 with TRBJ1-6; D unclear. V was cut by 4 bases and J by 7 bases, with 9 bases left in between. Germline values: CDR1 SGHDT, CDR2 YYEEEE. The CDR3 has 13 residues. The CDR3 nucleotides read TGTGCCAGCAGCCTAACGGGGAATTCACCCCTCCACTTT. As protein: CASSLTGNSPLHF.

This rearrangement joins TRBV19 to TRBJ1-4; D is unclear. Germline V gene sequence: CDR1 LNHDA, CDR2 SQIVND (reference sequence). The CDR3 extends over 19 amino acids. The V gene lost 4 bases and the J gene lost 2 bases, with 23 bases spanning the gap. CDR3 coding DNA: TGTGCCAGTAGTACAACTCGACTGAGGTTCATGGTGACTAATGAAAAACTGTTTTTT. It is translated as CASSTTRLRFMVTNEKLFF.

This clone was recorded a few times. The chain employs TRBV27 and TRBJ2-7, with TRBD1 matching 8 bases. V gave up 4 bases and J gave up 7 bases; unmatched junction bases: 12. This CDR3 has 15 amino acids. Per the germline V gene, CDR1 is MNHEY and CDR2 is SMNVEV (reference sequence). CDR3 residues: CASSSWARGPEEQYF. DNA of the CDR3: TGTGCCAGCAGTTCCTGGGCCAGGGGGCCCGAGGAGCAGTACTTC.

The rearrangement joins TRBV25-1 to TRBJ2-1; TRBD2 aligns across 10 bases. Trimming removed 2 bases from V and 10 bases from J; junction bases left unmatched: 5. This CDR3 spans 14 amino acids. Per germline, CDR1 MGHDK and CDR2 SYGVNS. CDR3 sequence (DNA): TGTGCCAGCAGTGAACTAGCGGGAGCTCGGGAGCAGTTCTTC. Residues: CASSELAGAREQFF.

The chain combines TRBV12-5 with TRBJ1-5; D is ambiguous. Germline assignment: CDR1 LGHNT and CDR2 FRNRAP. The germline V and J ends were trimmed by 4 bases and 2 bases, with 15 bases remaining between them. The CDR3 consists of 16 residues. CDR3 nucleotides: TGTGCTAGTGGTTGGGAACGTCGATCCGGCAATCAGCCCCAGCATTTT. This sequence encodes CASGWERRSGNQPQHF. Looking up the rest from reference TRBV12-5 and TRBJ1-5 gives the full variable domain: DARVTQTPRHKVTEMGQEVTMRCQPILGHNTVFWYRQTMMQGLELLAYFRNRAPLDDSGMPKDRFSAEMPDATLATLKIQPSEPRDSAVYFCASGWERRSGNQPQHFGDGTRLSIL.

In nucleotides, the CDR3 is TGCGCCAGCAGCTCACCCTCGGACAGGGGGCCCATCTACGAGCAGTACTTC. It specifies CASSSPSDRGPIYEQYF. This chain connects TRBV5-1 to TRBJ2-7; 11 bases line up with TRBD1. Germline V gene lookup returns CDR1 SGHRS and CDR2 YFSETQ. V lost 3 bases to trimming and J lost 3 bases; unmatched junction nucleotides: 11. CDR3 length: 17 amino acids.

The chain uses TRBV9 and TRBJ2-3; TRBD2 matches 11 bases. Trimming took 0 bases from V and 5 from J; bases not matched to a gene: 8. Germline CDR1 is SGDLS and CDR2 is YYNGEE. The CDR3 loop spans 17 amino acids. The CDR3 coding sequence is TGTGCCAGCAGCGTAGCCACTAGCGGGAGTGGTAGAGATACGCAGTATTTT. Translation gives CASSVATSGSGRDTQYF.

CDR3 nucleotide sequence: TGTGCCAGCAGCTTTAGTGCCCAATTACTACAAGAGACCCAGTACTTC. Translated, it gives CASSFSAQLLQETQYF. The gene calls are TRBV11-1 and TRBJ2-5; no reliable D call. This CDR3 spans 16 amino acids. V was cut by 3 bases and J by 2 bases, with 16 bases left in between. Germline CDR1 SGHAT, CDR2 FQDESV (reference sequence).

The chain employs TRBV5-1 and TRBJ2-7; either TRBD1 or TRBD2 may fit D (5 bases each). The CDR3 contains 14 residues. Looked up from germline, CDR1 is SGHRS and CDR2 is YFSETQ. Trimming took off 6 bases at V and 3 bases at J, with 16 bases between the two ends. CDR3 sequence: CASTPGRGHYEQYF. CDR3 DNA sequence: TGCGCCAGCACCCCGGGACGTGGACACTACGAGCAGTACTTC.

A few counts support this clone. The gene calls are TRBV9 and TRBJ1-1; perhaps TRBD1 as D (6 bases). V lost 4 bases and J lost 0, with 10 bases in between. CDR3 length: 14 residues. The germline CDR1 and CDR2 sequences are SGDLS and YYNGEE. In DNA form, the CDR3 reads TGTGCCAGCAGCAGGGACATCGTGAACACTGAAGCTTTCTTT. Residues: CASSRDIVNTEAFF.

The V call is TRBV2, the J call TRBJ2-7, with 11 positions matching TRBD2. V lost 6 bases to trimming and J lost 0 bases; unmatched junction nucleotides: 16. This CDR3 comprises 19 residues. Looked up from germline, CDR1 is SNHLY and CDR2 is FYNNEI. The CDR3 DNA sequence: TGTGCCAGCAGGGAATGGACTAGCGGGTCGGAGGGGAGCTCCTACGAGCAGTACTTC. Amino acid sequence: CASREWTSGSEGSSYEQYF.

The chain has TRBV18 and TRBJ2-5, with D perhaps matching TRBD2 (5 bases). The CDR3 covers 17 residues. Germline V gene data show CDR1 as KGHSH and CDR2 as LQKENI. Between the trimmed V and J ends, which lost 4 bases and 1 base, there was a span of 19 bases. The CDR3: CASSQDRPAGTQETQYF. The CDR3 coding sequence is TGTGCCAGCTCACAGGACCGTCCCGCGGGCACCCAAGAGACCCAGTACTTC.

The genes are TRBV30 and TRBJ2-5; D is uncertain. The germline CDR1 and CDR2 sequences are GTSNPN and SVGIG (reference sequence). This CDR3 contains 12 residues. V was pared by 2 bases and J by 5 bases, with 9 bases between. The DNA of the CDR3 is TGTGCCTGGAGTAAAACTCAGGAGACCCAGTACTTC. This translates into CAWSKTQETQYF.

This chain joins TRBV5-1 and TRBJ1-6; 8 positions match TRBD1. Germline V lookup: CDR1 SGHRS, CDR2 YFSETQ. The V segment lost 5 bases and the J segment 7 bases; nucleotides outside the gene matches: 5. The CDR3 has 14 residues. CDR3 sequence reads: CASSSGQVNSPLHF. Here the CDR3 DNA reads TGCGCCAGCAGTTCGGGACAGGTGAATTCACCCCTCCACTTT.

This chain uses TRBV27 with TRBJ2-3, with TRBD2 as a possible D gene (7 bases). Germline V gene lookup returns CDR1 MNHEY and CDR2 SMNVEV (reference sequence). The V end was cut by 6 bases, the J end by 8 bases, with 15 bases between. The CDR3 loop spans 13 amino acids. DNA for the CDR3: TGTGCCAGCAGGAAGGGGGGGCCAGGTACGCAGTATTTT. This encodes CASRKGGPGTQYF.

V gene TRBV28 combines with J gene TRBJ2-1; 7 positions agree with TRBD2. The length of the CDR3 is 15 residues. CDR1 is MDHEN, CDR2 SYDVKM, per germline. J gave up 5 bases and V 5 bases, and 9 bases lay outside the gene matches. CDR3 region: CASSQGLPGHNEQFF. CDR3 sequence (DNA): TGTGCCAGCAGTCAGGGACTACCGGGCCACAATGAGCAGTTCTTC.

The gene calls are TRBV9 and TRBJ2-4, with TRBD2 matching 9 bases. CDR1 and CDR2 (germline): SGDLS, YYNGEE. The ends lost 4 bases at V and 11 bases at J; junction bases unmatched: 10. The CDR3 is made up of 14 amino acids. CDR3 residues: CASSPPGSGGLQYF. The CDR3 DNA follows: TGTGCCAGCAGCCCACCGGGGAGCGGGGGGCTTCAGTACTTC.

This chain connects TRBV2 to TRBJ2-4, with TRBD2 as a possible D gene (7 bases). CDR1 SNHLY and CDR2 FYNNEI come from the germline V gene. The CDR3 spans 15 residues. Deletions cut 6 bases from V and 0 bases from J, with 12 bases between. The DNA for the CDR3 is TGTGCCAGCAGCGTAGGGGGGGTAGCCAAAAACATTCAGTACTTC. The encoded protein is CASSVGGVAKNIQYF.

The chain uses TRBV27 and TRBJ1-1; D is unclear. V lost 6 bases and J lost 1, with 18 bases in between. Germline assignment: CDR1 MNHEY and CDR2 SMNVEV (reference sequence). The CDR3 consists of 16 residues. The CDR3 is CASSRLSSGGNTEAFF. The CDR3 nucleotides are TGTGCCAGCAGCCGCCTAAGCAGCGGTGGGAACACTGAAGCTTTCTTT.

The chain employs TRBV10-2 and TRBJ2-5, with TRBD2 matching over 7 bases. With 0 bases clipped from V and 2 bases from J, the junction kept 3 bases outside the gene matches. The germline CDR1 and CDR2 sequences are WSHSY and SAAADI. CDR3 length: 15 amino acids. CDR3 nucleotide sequence: TGCGCCAGCAGTGAGTCGGGAGGGCGGCAAGAGACCCAGTACTTC. This gives the protein CASSESGGRQETQYF.

As to this clone: Other DNA sequences in this specimen translate into the identical CDR3. The chain is built from TRBV7-8 and TRBJ2-2, with TRBD2 as a possible D gene (6 bases). V was shortened by 3 bases and J by 6 bases, with 8 bases between the two germline ends. Germline CDR1 is SGHVS and CDR2 is FQNEAQ. This CDR3 has 13 residues. The CDR3 DNA reads as TGTGCCAGCAGCTTCTCGGGAGCCGGGGAGCTGTTTTTT. This encodes CASSFSGAGELFF.

This rearrangement joins TRBV5-1 to TRBJ1-5; no clear D. This CDR3 comprises 13 residues. Trimming took off 4 bases at V and 7 bases at J, with 12 bases between the two ends. The germline CDR1 and CDR2 sequences are SGHRS and YFSETQ. The CDR3 DNA follows: TGCGCCAGCAGCCCCCAGCTAGGGCAGCCCCAGCATTTT. Its protein is CASSPQLGQPQHF. Full variable domain (missing parts from reference TRBV5-1 and TRBJ1-5): KAGVTQTPRYLIKTRGQQVTLSCSPISGHRSVSWYQQTPGQGLQFLFEYFSETQRNKGNFPGRFSGRQFSNSRSEMNVSTLELGDSALYLCASSPQLGQPQHFGDGTRLSIL.

The rearrangement joins TRBV28 to TRBJ2-3; D remains unclear. V was cut by 2 bases and J by 2 bases, with 11 bases left in between. Germline lookup yields CDR1 MDHEN and CDR2 SYDVKM. This CDR3 spans 15 amino acids. The CDR3 spells CASSLGQANTDTQYF. The CDR3 DNA reads TGTGCCAGCAGTTTAGGGCAGGCAAACACAGATACGCAGTATTTT.

V usage is TRBV6-1 and J usage is TRBJ2-5; D unresolved. V gave up 5 bases and J gave up 2 bases, with 9 bases separating them. CDR3 length equals 13 residues. The germline V gene encodes CDR1 MNHNS and CDR2 SASEGT. The CDR3 region is CASSPSPQETQYF. Written as DNA, the CDR3 is TGTGCCAGCAGTCCGTCCCCTCAAGAGACCCAGTACTTC.

This chain connects TRBV4-2 to TRBJ2-3; D gene ambiguous. The CDR3 totals 13 residues. The germline gives CDR1 LGHNA, CDR2 YNFKEQ. V was clipped by 8 bases and J by 0 bases, with 9 bases between them. CDR3 DNA sequence: TGTGCCAGCGGTGGGCCTAGCACAGATACGCAGTATTTT. Translated, it gives CASGGPSTDTQYF.

This rearrangement joins TRBV9 to TRBJ2-4; 9 bases line up with TRBD2. With 3 bases clipped from V and 0 bases from J, the junction kept 13 bases outside the gene matches. The length of the CDR3 is 19 residues. CDR1 and CDR2 from the germline V gene are SGDLS and YYNGEE. CDR3: CASSAELAGPTLAKNIQYF. CDR3 DNA: TGTGCCAGCAGCGCGGAACTAGCGGGTCCTACCCTAGCCAAAAACATTCAGTACTTC.

V usage is TRBV29-1 and J usage is TRBJ1-1; D is possibly TRBD1 (6 bases). The germline V and J ends were trimmed by 7 bases and 4 bases, with 22 bases remaining between them. This CDR3 has 15 amino acids. Per germline, CDR1 SQVTM and CDR2 ANQGSEA. Here the CDR3 DNA reads TGCAGCGCATTCAACCAACAGGGTAGGCTCACTGAAGCTTTCTTT. As protein: CSAFNQQGRLTEAFF.

This clone has just one count. The chain links TRBV7-9 to TRBJ2-1, with D uncertain. V was cut by 1 base and J by 3 bases, with 16 bases left in between. The CDR3 has 17 amino acids. From germline, CDR1 is SEHNR and CDR2 FQNEAQ (reference sequence). This CDR3 reads CASSLGIAVSNYNEQFF. The CDR3 DNA reads as TGTGCCAGCAGCTTAGGGATAGCCGTGTCGAACTACAATGAGCAGTTCTTC.

V is TRBV7-9 and J is TRBJ2-1; no firm D call. CDR3 size: 13 residues. V lost 1 base and J lost 9, with 10 bases in between. Germline-derived CDR1 and CDR2 are SEHNR and FQNEAQ (reference sequence). In DNA, the CDR3 is TGTGCCAGCAGCTTAGGAGCTAGTCCTGAGCAGTTCTTC. Translated: CASSLGASPEQFF.

This clone was seen a single time. The chain recombines TRBV25-1 with TRBJ1-1; D is possibly TRBD1 (5 bases). The CDR3 runs 13 residues. Germline V gives CDR1 MGHDK, CDR2 SYGVNS. Trimming shortened V by 6 bases and J by 8 bases, and 16 bases separated the two germline ends. The DNA for the CDR3 is TGTGCCAGCAGAGGGGAGACACGGTCAGAAGCTTTCTTT. Amino acid sequence: CASRGETRSEAFF.

This chain links TRBV20-1 with TRBJ2-1; D unclear. V was cut by 5 bases and J by 7 bases, with 6 bases left in between. The CDR3 is 10 residues long. Germline V gene lookup returns CDR1 DFQATT and CDR2 SNEGSKA (reference sequence). CDR3 bases: TGCAGTGCTTATGGGAATGAGCAGTTCTTC. Translation: CSAYGNEQFF.

This chain joins TRBV11-3 and TRBJ2-7; weak D call: TRBD2 (6 bases). V shed 5 bases and J shed 6 bases, with 14 bases lying between them. The length of the CDR3 is 13 residues. Looked up from germline, CDR1 is SGHNT and CDR2 is YENEEA. CDR3 region: CASSHGSRLEQYF. The CDR3 DNA is TGTGCCAGCAGCCACGGGAGTCGCCTCGAGCAGTACTTC.